The 5 T cell receptor beta chains below were found in one sample sequenced in a study of blood T cells in healthy people across ages. A second roughly 7 to 12 cycle PCR used barcoded and J-beta primers. One entry per CDR3 protein, called by TCRdb with MiXCR from the 5' RACE reads. The sample consists of about 970,000 distinct CDR3 sequences, roughly half of them appearing once. What was sequenced was blood. Every receptor here comes from a woman in her sixties or seventies in good health.

This clonotype was counted many times. The CDR3 region has the DNA TGTGCCAGCACCCGCGGTTGGGCTAGCGGTGACGAGCAGTACTTC. It encodes CASTRGWASGDEQYF. The genes are TRBV6-2 or TRBV6-3 and TRBJ2-7; TRBD2 agrees at 7 bases. The trim removed 7 bases at V and 5 bases at J, leaving 14 bases unmatched. From germline, CDR1 is MNHEY and CDR2 SVGEGT. This CDR3 is built from 15 residues.

The chain employs TRBV7-3 and TRBJ1-2; possible D gene TRBD1, 5 bases. The CDR3 is 15 amino acids. Germline CDR1 is SGHTA and CDR2 is FQGTGA. Trimming shortened V by 2 bases and J by 2 bases, and 12 bases separated the two germline ends. The CDR3 reads CASSLGPGPNYGYTF. For the CDR3, the DNA is TGTGCCAGCAGCTTAGGCCCAGGGCCAAACTATGGCTACACCTTC. The full variable domain, completed using reference TRBV7-3 and TRBJ1-2, is GAGVSQTPSNKVTEKGKYVELRCDPISGHTALYWYRQSLGQGPEFLIYFQGTGAADDSGLPNDRFFAVRPEGSVSTLKIQRTERGDSAVYLCASSLGPGPNYGYTFGSGTRLTVV.

The chain employs TRBV29-1 and TRBJ1-1; no definite D call. V was trimmed by 4 bases and J by 1 base, leaving 7 bases between them. This CDR3 is 12 amino acids long. The germline V gene has CDR1 SQVTM and CDR2 ANQGSEA. The CDR3 DNA sequence: TGCAGCGTTGCTGGGTCGAACACTGAAGCTTTCTTT. Its translation: CSVAGSNTEAFF.

Note on this clonotype: Given a much more abundant clone one base away, this may be a read error. The chain couples TRBV11-2 to TRBJ2-5; a possible D gene is TRBD2 (6 bases). The J call may be in error: the DNA end matches TRBJ2-7 better. The length of the CDR3 is 16 residues. CDR1 is SGHAT, CDR2 FQNNGV, per germline. CDR3 nucleotide sequence: TGTGCCAGCAGCCGCCTAGCTAGCGAGAGGGCCTACGAGCAGTACTTC. Protein: CASSRLASERAYEQYF.

DNA for the CDR3: TGCAGTGCTAGAGATCATGGAGAGGGCCACACCGGGGAGCTGTTTTTT. Amino acids: CSARDHGEGHTGELFF. The chain uses TRBV20-1 and TRBJ2-2; tentatively, D is TRBD2 (5 bases). Trimming removed 0 bases at V and 3 bases at J, with 14 bases between. The CDR3 has 16 residues. Germline lookup yields CDR1 DFQATT and CDR2 SNEGSKA (reference sequence).